The text below deals with one TCR beta chain. The data derive from a study of blood T cell repertoires in COVID-19. Study details: Acute and convalescent COVID-19 samples came from the United States, Italy and Spain. The analysed material was cDNA or gDNA that came from T cells, B-cell-depleted T cells, or PBMCs.

Original analysis: Amplification with reference gene primers provided the estimates of nucleated cell counts. Method: immunoSEQ multiplex PCR; TCRdb's copy keeps in-frame clones and lacks some. V, J and clone size derive from that table, while D and trimming were established from the DNA sequence. Here the sample spans roughly 120,000 clones, more than 60% being singletons. The CDR3 has 15 amino acids. V gave up 3 bases and J gave up 2 bases, with 12 bases separating them. Germline CDR1 SGHTA, CDR2 FQGNSA. The material sequenced was peripheral blood. The TCR was taken from a man aged 70 or older with acute or convalescent COVID-19. V gene TRBV7-2 combines with J gene TRBJ2-3; D is ambiguous. The CDR3 here is CASSFRPSFTDTQYF. Here the CDR3 DNA reads TGTGCCAGCAGCTTCAGGCCTTCTTTCACAGATACGCAGTATTTT. The full variable domain, completed using reference TRBV7-2 and TRBJ2-3, is GAGVSQSPSNKVTEKGKDVELRCDPISGHTALYWYRQSLGQGLEFLIYFQGNSAPDKSGLPSDRFSAERTGGSVSTLTIQRTQQEDSAVYLCASSFRPSFTDTQYFGPGTRLTVL.